This T cell receptor (beta chain) stems from a study of T-cell memory formation after mild COVID-19 (dated by TCRdb to the early 2020s). A note on the overall study: Most TCR sequence clusters were specific to one of the two donors. T-cell clones expanding and contracting after mild COVID-19 in a couple of donors were tracked by longitudinal TCRalpha and TCRbeta repertoire sequencing. The cohort comprised two young, previously healthy adult volunteers, one female and one male. Here is what the overall study found, with its caveats: The second-wave clones that peaked on day 37 were not confirmed to be SARS-CoV-2 specific. Contracting CD4+ clones were located mainly in the CM and EM memory subsets, whereas CD8+ clones were found to be enriched in EMRA. The study covered only a couple of mild cases, and larger cohorts including severe cases with pre-infection samples were considered necessary. Some responding clones were found in pre-infection memory, which suggests that pre-existing cross-reactive memory T cells took part in the SARS-CoV-2 response. Clones contracting from day 15 to 85 had balanced CD4/CD8 phenotypes, while a second wave expanding from day 15 to 37 was biased towards CD4+.

In its sample, this clonotype was seen a few times. There is no known antigen for this receptor. Base quality data are lacking; no much larger clone is found one base away. V lost 4 bases and J lost 10 bases, and the count of bases not matched to a germline gene is 3. The germline V gene yields SGHNT for CDR1 and YENEEA for CDR2. CDR3 length: 12 amino acids, cysteine to phenylalanine. CDR3 DNA is the only sequence kept; it has 36 bases, read in frame from the first base. PBMCs were isolated by Ficoll-Paque density gradient centrifugation. The instrument was an Illumina NovaSeq 6000. Using 5'RACE with constant-segment primers, TCRalpha and TCRbeta cDNA libraries were constructed, with sample barcodes and unique molecular identifiers added in the process. RNA was extracted from every sample with Trizol reagent. Amplification of the libraries took two PCR steps, and the second step added a second sample barcode plus Illumina TruSeq adapters. Libraries were sequenced on an Illumina NovaSeq with 2 x 150 bp paired-end reads. The paper's processing steps were these. Reads were demultiplexed and collapsed into UMI-guided consensus sequences with migec v1.2.7. Using mixcr v2.1.11, UMI consensuses were aligned to TRA and TRB V and J templates and then assembled into clonotypes. Clonotypes were classified as expanded or contracted when called significant by both edgeR and NoisET, with noise models trained on biological replicates. For edgeR calls, a false discovery rate-adjusted p below 0.01 and a log2 fold-change threshold of 1 were applied. PCA with hierarchical clustering of max-normalized trajectories of the 1000 most abundant clonotypes was used as exploratory dynamics analysis. The CD4 or CD8 phenotype of responding clones was assigned using the separately sequenced CD4+ and CD8+ repertoires. TCRdb reprocessed the public reads (quality trimming at Q25 with fastp, clone calling with MiXCR) and kept in-frame beta chains. Merged by CDR3 protein, the rows form single entries marked with the most common genes and DNA. These V and J calls originate from TCRdb's pipeline instead of the authors' own analysis. In all, the sample holds about 290,000 distinct CDR3 sequences, and approximately 16% of those were seen once. The ten biggest clones cover 20% to 25% of the sample.

The sequence derives from a man younger than 35 who had mild COVID-19 (a few samples of this study predate the infection). The sample titles of this study are shuffled in the database, so cell type and time point are left out; the donor was told from shared clones. The source material was PBMCs or a T cell subset sorted from them (not recorded which). This receptor chain uses TRBV11-3 and TRBJ2-1, with 8 junctional bases fitting TRBD1. Here the CDR3 is given as CASSSQGAEQFF. The sequenced DNA: TGTGCCAGCAGCTCCCAGGGGGCGGAGCAGTTCTTC.